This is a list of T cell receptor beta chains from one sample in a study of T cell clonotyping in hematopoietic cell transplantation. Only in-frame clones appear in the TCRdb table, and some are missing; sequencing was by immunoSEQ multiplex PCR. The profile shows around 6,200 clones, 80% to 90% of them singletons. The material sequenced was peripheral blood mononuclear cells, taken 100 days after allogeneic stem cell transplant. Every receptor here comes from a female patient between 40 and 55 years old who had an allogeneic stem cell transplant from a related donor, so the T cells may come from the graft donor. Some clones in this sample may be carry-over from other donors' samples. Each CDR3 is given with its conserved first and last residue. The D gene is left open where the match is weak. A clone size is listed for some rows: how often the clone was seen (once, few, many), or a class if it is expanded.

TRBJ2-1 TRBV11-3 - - CASSPGLLYANNEQFF TGTGCCAGCAGCCCGGGACTGCTATATGCTAACAATGAGCAGTTCTTC
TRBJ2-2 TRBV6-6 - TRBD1 CASSSDELRQGLKLFF TGTGCCAGCAGTTCCGACGAACTACGACAGGGATTGAAGCTGTTTTTT
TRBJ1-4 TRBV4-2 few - CASSQDAAYPNEKLFF TGTGCCAGCAGCCAAGATGCGGCCTACCCGAATGAAAAACTGTTTTTT
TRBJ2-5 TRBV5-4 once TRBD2 CASSLTSGTQETQYF TGTGCCAGCAGCTTGACTAGCGGGACTCAAGAGACCCAGTACTTC
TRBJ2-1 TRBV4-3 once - CASSARGSRYEQFF TGCGCCAGCAGCGCACGAGGGAGTAGGTATGAGCAGTTCTTC
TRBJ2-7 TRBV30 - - CAWSRDSSYEQYF TGTGCCTGGAGCCGCGACAGTTCCTACGAGCAGTACTTC
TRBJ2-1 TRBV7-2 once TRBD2 CASCGLAGVNEQFF TGTGCCAGCTGTGGGCTAGCGGGAGTGAATGAGCAGTTCTTC
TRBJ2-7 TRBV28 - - CASSLGSGEQYF TGTGCCAGTAGTTTAGGGTCTGGGGAGCAGTACTTC
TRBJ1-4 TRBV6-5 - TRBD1 CASSYSGQRGEKLFF TGTGCCAGCAGTTACTCGGGACAGCGGGGTGAAAAACTGTTTTTT
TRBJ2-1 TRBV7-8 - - CASSLTGTNEQFF TGTGCCAGCAGCTTGACAGGAACCAATGAGCAGTTCTTC
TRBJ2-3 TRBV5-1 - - CASSLETVGTQYF TGCGCCAGCAGCTTAGAAACGGTGGGTACGCAGTATTTT
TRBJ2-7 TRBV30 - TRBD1 CAWSRGQSYEQYF TGTGCCTGGAGTAGGGGACAGTCCTACGAGCAGTACTTC
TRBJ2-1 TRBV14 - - CASSPRLVDEQFF TGTGCCAGCAGCCCCAGACTAGTAGATGAGCAGTTCTTC